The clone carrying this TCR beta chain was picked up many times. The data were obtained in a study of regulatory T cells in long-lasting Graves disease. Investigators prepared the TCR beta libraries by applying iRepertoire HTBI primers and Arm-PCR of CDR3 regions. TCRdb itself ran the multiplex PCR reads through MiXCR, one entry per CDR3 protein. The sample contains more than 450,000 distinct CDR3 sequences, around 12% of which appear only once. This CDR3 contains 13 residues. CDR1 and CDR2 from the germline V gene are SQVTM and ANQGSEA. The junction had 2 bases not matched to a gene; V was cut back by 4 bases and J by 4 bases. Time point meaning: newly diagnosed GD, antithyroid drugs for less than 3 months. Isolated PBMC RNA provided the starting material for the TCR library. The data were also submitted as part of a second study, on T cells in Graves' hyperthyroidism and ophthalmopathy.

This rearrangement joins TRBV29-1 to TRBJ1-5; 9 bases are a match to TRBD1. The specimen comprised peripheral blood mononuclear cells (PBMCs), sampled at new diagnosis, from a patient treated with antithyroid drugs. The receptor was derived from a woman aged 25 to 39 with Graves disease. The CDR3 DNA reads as TGCAGCGTTGGGACAGGGGATAATCAGCCCCAGCATTTT. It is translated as CSVGTGDNQPQHF.